Listed here are 28 T cell receptor beta chains from one sample, sequenced in a study of T-cell memory formation after mild COVID-19. TCRdb re-analysed the 5' RACE reads in MiXCR, keeping a single row per CDR3 protein. Counted here are under 150,000 distinct CDR3 sequences, 22% occurring once; the ten biggest clones make up 41%. Sequencing was done on a sample of PBMCs or a T cell subset sorted from them (not recorded which). Receptors were obtained from a man between 18 and 35 years old who had mild COVID-19 (a few samples of this study predate the infection). Cell type and time point are not known.

This chain joins TRBV7-6 and TRBJ2-5; D not resolved. This CDR3 is 14 amino acids long. The germline V and J ends were trimmed by 3 bases and 5 bases, with 13 bases remaining between them. Germline values: CDR1 SGHVS, CDR2 FNYEAQ. This CDR3 is CASSLTGSAETQYF. The CDR3 DNA reads TGTGCCAGCAGCTTGACTGGGTCCGCCGAGACCCAGTACTTC. Full variable domain (remainder filled in from reference TRBV7-6 and TRBJ2-5): GAGVSQSPRYKVTKRGQDVALRCDPISGHVSLYWYRQALGQGPEFLTYFNYEAQQDKSGLPNDRFSAERPEGSISTLTIQRTEQRDSAMYRCASSLTGSAETQYFGPGTRLLVL.

This clonotype has only a few counts. The DNA for the CDR3 is TGTGCCAGCAGGGGGGGACTAGCGGGATACAATGAGCAGTTCTTC. It specifies CASRGGLAGYNEQFF. The genes are TRBV2 and TRBJ2-1; TRBD2 aligns across 13 bases. The CDR3 extends over 15 amino acids. Germline CDR1 and CDR2: SNHLY and FYNNEI. V trimming: 6 bases; J trimming: 4 bases; junction bases outside the gene matches: 3.

V usage is TRBV7-6 and J usage is TRBJ2-1; the D gene is possibly TRBD1 (6 bases). Germline assignment: CDR1 SGHVS and CDR2 FNYEAQ. The CDR3 is 14 residues long. Trimming removed 5 bases at V and 2 bases at J, with 10 bases between. The CDR3 spells CASSLTGTYNEQFF. CDR3 in DNA: TGTGCCAGCAGCCTTACAGGGACCTACAATGAGCAGTTCTTC.

This clonotype came up a few times. The chain links TRBV7-6 to TRBJ2-1, with D uncertain. The CDR3 sequence is 13 residues long. Deletions cut 2 bases from V and 6 bases from J, with 8 bases between. From germline, CDR1 is SGHVS and CDR2 FNYEAQ. Here the CDR3 DNA reads TGTGCCAGCAGCTTACGAGGCCCCAATGAGCAGTTCTTC. It is translated as CASSLRGPNEQFF.

As concerns this clonotype: This may come from a read error, since a much larger clone is one base off. This chain links TRBV11-1 with TRBJ2-2; D unresolved. V gave up 3 bases and J gave up 1 base, with 6 bases separating them. This CDR3 contains 14 residues. Germline assignment: CDR1 SGHAT and CDR2 FQDESV (reference sequence). The CDR3 protein is CASSLAGNTGELFF. The DNA of the CDR3 is TGTGCCAGCAGCTTGGCAGGGAACACCGGGGAGCTGTTTTTT.

The CDR3 coding sequence is TGCGCCAGCAGCCACCCCGGACAGGGGGACACTGAAGCTTTCTTT. Its protein is CASSHPGQGDTEAFF. The chain employs TRBV4-1 and TRBJ1-1; TRBD1 agrees at 10 bases. V dropped 3 bases and J dropped 3; count of bases not matched to a gene: 4. Germline CDR1 is MGHRA and CDR2 is YSYEKL. The CDR3 length is 15 residues.

The chain is built from TRBV11-2 and TRBJ2-2; D is ambiguous. Germline V gene data show CDR1 as SGHAT and CDR2 as FQNNGV. Deletions cut 2 bases from V and 2 bases from J, with 6 bases between. The CDR3 consists of 14 residues. In nucleotides, the CDR3 is TGTGCCAGCAGCTTAACACTTAACACCGGGGAGCTGTTTTTT. It yields the protein CASSLTLNTGELFF.

This clonotype has a count of ten or more. The genes are TRBV12-3 or TRBV12-4 and TRBJ2-2; no reliable D call. This CDR3 contains 10 residues. V was trimmed by 8 bases and J by 6 bases, leaving 4 bases between them. CDR3 amino acids: CASEAGELFF. In DNA form, the CDR3 reads TGTGCCAGCGAAGCCGGGGAGCTGTTTTTT.

V usage is TRBV4-3 and J usage is TRBJ1-4, with 12 bases that match TRBD1. V was clipped by 4 bases and J by 8 bases; unmatched bases: 2. There are 14 residues in the CDR3. CDR1 is LGHNA, CDR2 YSLEER, per germline. The CDR3 loop is CASSPGTGGEKLFF. The CDR3 nucleotides are TGCGCCAGCAGCCCCGGGACAGGGGGCGAAAAACTGTTTTTT.

This clonotype was seen a few times. The chain combines TRBV4-3 with TRBJ1-1; D may be TRBD1 (6 bases). V lost 4 bases and J 11 bases, leaving 17 bases between the germline ends. Germline V gives CDR1 LGHNA, CDR2 YSLEER. The CDR3 totals 13 residues. The CDR3 coding sequence is TGCGCCAGCAGCCCCGCGGGGGGGCCCGACGCTTTCTTT. This translates into CASSPAGGPDAFF.

A few counts support this clonotype. This sequence joins TRBV4-1 and TRBJ2-3; D is perhaps TRBD1 (5 bases). The V gene lost 0 bases and the J gene lost 0 bases, with 25 bases spanning the gap. The CDR3 sequence is 21 residues long. Germline V gene sequence: CDR1 MGHRA, CDR2 YSYEKL. The CDR3 coding sequence is TGCGCCAGCAGCCAAGATCGGCTAGACGTGGGGCTCGGGCATAGCACAGATACGCAGTATTTT. Amino acid sequence: CASSQDRLDVGLGHSTDTQYF.

V and J are TRBV7-9 and TRBJ2-4; TRBD1 agrees at 7 bases. Trimming removed 4 bases from V and 4 bases from J; junction bases left unmatched: 7. CDR1 is SEHNR, CDR2 FQNEAQ, per germline (reference sequence). This CDR3 contains 15 residues. The CDR3 region has the DNA TGTGCCAGCAGCTCGCTGACAGGGCAGAAAAACATTCAGTACTTC. This sequence encodes CASSSLTGQKNIQYF.

Only a few counts were recorded for this clonotype. V is TRBV20-1 and J is TRBJ2-1; 9 nucleotides agree with TRBD2. J lost 10 bases, V lost 1 base, and 2 bases had no gene match. From germline, CDR1 is DFQATT and CDR2 SNEGSKA (reference sequence). This CDR3 region has 12 residues. The CDR3 sequence: CSARGTSAEQFF. The CDR3 nucleotides read TGCAGTGCTAGAGGGACTAGCGCCGAGCAGTTCTTC.

The chain joins TRBV18 to TRBJ1-6; D remains unclear. CDR3 length: 18 residues. Germline loops: CDR1 KGHSH, CDR2 LQKENI. Deletions cut 3 bases from V and 0 bases from J, with 15 bases between. CDR3 nucleotides: TGTGCCAGCTCACCCCTCGTAGACTCCAGCTCCTATAATTCACCCCTCCACTTT. It is translated as CASSPLVDSSSYNSPLHF.

This clonotype was detected a few times. V usage is TRBV7-2 and J usage is TRBJ2-2; tentatively, D is TRBD2 (7 bases). V dropped 4 bases and J dropped 7 bases, with 13 bases sitting between them. Germline CDR1 SGHTA, CDR2 FQGNSA. CDR3 size: 14 residues. The CDR3 DNA is TGTGCCAGCAGCTCCGGGGGGCGGGGCGGGGAGCTGTTTTTT. Translating gives CASSSGGRGGELFF.

The chain joins TRBV7-9 to TRBJ1-1; possibly TRBD1 for D (6 bases). V was cut by 5 bases and J by 3 bases, with 13 bases left in between. This CDR3 contains 14 residues. Germline CDR1 SEHNR, CDR2 FQNEAQ (reference sequence). The CDR3 bases are TGTGCCAGCAGCGATGGGGGGGCGGACACTGAAGCTTTCTTT. This translates into CASSDGGADTEAFF.

The V gene is TRBV12-3 or TRBV12-4, the J gene TRBJ2-7; D tentatively reads TRBD1 or TRBD2 (5 bases each). Trimming removed 7 bases at V and 0 bases at J, with 10 bases between. The CDR3 covers 13 residues. CDR3 in DNA: TGTGCCAGCACCCACGGGGCCTCCTACGAGCAGTACTTC. This gives the protein CASTHGASYEQYF.

This clonotype was seen at least ten times. V and J are TRBV6-2 or TRBV6-3 and TRBJ2-6; a possible D gene is TRBD2 (5 bases). Germline V gene sequence: CDR1 MNHEY, CDR2 SVGEGT. Trimming took off 5 bases at V and 2 bases at J, with 13 bases between the two ends. This CDR3 is built from 16 residues. The CDR3 region has the DNA TGTGCCAGCAGTGGAACTAGGACTGCTGGGGCCAACGTCCTGACTTTC. Translated, it gives CASSGTRTAGANVLTF.

V is TRBV4-3 and J is TRBJ1-6, with 11 bases identical to TRBD1. The CDR3 runs to 16 residues. The V gene end was trimmed by 10 bases and the J gene end by 8 bases; junction bases not matched to a gene: 13. The germline V gene has CDR1 LGHNA and CDR2 YSLEER. This CDR3 reads CATGDRGSNFYSPLHF. The CDR3 nucleotides read TGCGCCACGGGGGACAGGGGGAGCAATTTTTATTCACCCCTCCACTTT.

This clonotype has only a few counts. J is TRBJ1-2 and V is TRBV7-6; D is uncertain. Per the germline V gene, CDR1 is SGHVS and CDR2 is FNYEAQ. V was shortened by 7 bases and J by 4 bases, with 13 bases between the two germline ends. CDR3 size: 13 residues. The CDR3 DNA reads as TGTGCCAGCACTCCTGATGGTGTCTATGGCTACACCTTC. Residues: CASTPDGVYGYTF. The whole variable domain, filled in from reference TRBV7-6 and TRBJ1-2, reads GAGVSQSPRYKVTKRGQDVALRCDPISGHVSLYWYRQALGQGPEFLTYFNYEAQQDKSGLPNDRFSAERPEGSISTLTIQRTEQRDSAMYRCASTPDGVYGYTFGSGTRLTVV.

V gene TRBV12-3 or TRBV12-4 combines with J gene TRBJ2-1; 9 nucleotides match TRBD2. V was clipped by 5 bases and J by 8 bases; unmatched bases: 10. There are 15 residues in the CDR3. The CDR3 bases are TGTGCCAGCAGTCGAGCGGGGGGCCTCGTCGATGAGCAGTTCTTC. It codes for CASSRAGGLVDEQFF.

The genes are TRBV7-3 and TRBJ2-3; D may correspond to TRBD1 or TRBD2 (5 bases each). CDR1 SGHTA and CDR2 FQGTGA come from the germline V gene. This CDR3 is built from 18 residues. Trimming cost V 1 base and J 0 bases, with 17 bases left between them. DNA of the CDR3: TGTGCCAGCAGCTTAAGAGGAGGCCACAGGAAGAGCACAGATACGCAGTATTTT. Encoded protein: CASSLRGGHRKSTDTQYF.

This CDR3 reads CASSLDEFLSPLHF. The CDR3 DNA follows: TGTGCCAGCAGCCTCGACGAGTTTCTTTCACCCCTCCACTTT. The chain combines TRBV14 with TRBJ1-6; D is unresolved. Germline assignment: CDR1 SGHDN and CDR2 FVKESK. CDR3 length equals 14 residues. V gave up 4 bases and J gave up 9 bases, with 13 bases separating them.

This clonotype was counted between two and nine times. The CDR3 region has the DNA TGTGCCAGCAGTTCTACTTGGTCGGGGGAGGACGAGCAGTACTTC. This gives the protein CASSSTWSGEDEQYF. The chain links TRBV7-9 to TRBJ2-7; possibly TRBD2 for D (6 bases). In germline, CDR1 is SEHNR, CDR2 FQNEAQ (reference sequence). The CDR3 spans 15 residues. V lost 6 bases and J 5 bases, leaving 20 bases between the germline ends.

This clonotype appeared a few times. This chain uses TRBV5-6 with TRBJ2-4; possible D gene TRBD1, 5 bases. Trimming cost V 0 bases and J 8 bases, with 15 bases left between them. The V gene's germline CDR1 is SGHDT and CDR2 YYEEEE. This CDR3 comprises 15 residues. CDR3 bases: TGTGCCAGCAGCTTGGAGGGCAGGGTTTCGGACATTCAGTACTTC. Translated, it gives CASSLEGRVSDIQYF.

In this sample, this clonotype turned up a few times. The V and J genes are TRBV7-9 and TRBJ2-5; 7 bases match TRBD1. V lost 1 base and J lost 5; bases outside the gene matches: 7. The CDR3 runs to 15 residues. Germline CDR1 and CDR2: SEHNR and FQNEAQ (reference sequence). The CDR3 loop reads CASSLGETGRETQYF. CDR3 coding DNA: TGTGCCAGCAGCTTAGGGGAGACAGGGCGGGAGACCCAGTACTTC.

The genes are TRBV7-9 and TRBJ2-1, with TRBD1 matching 8 bases. This CDR3 comprises 14 residues. V lost 3 bases to trimming and J lost 4 bases; unmatched junction nucleotides: 2. CDR1 SEHNR and CDR2 FQNEAQ come from the germline V gene (reference sequence). The CDR3 spells CASSLRDRYNEQFF. The CDR3 DNA reads as TGTGCCAGCAGCTTGAGGGACAGGTACAATGAGCAGTTCTTC.

This sequence joins TRBV3-1 and TRBJ2-2; D unclear. Trimming cost V 4 bases and J 1 base, with 13 bases left between them. The CDR3 length is 16 residues. CDR1 is LGHDT, CDR2 YNNKEL, per germline (reference sequence). The CDR3: CASSPRPTGNTGELFF. The CDR3 coding sequence is TGTGCCAGCAGCCCCAGACCGACGGGGAACACCGGGGAGCTGTTTTTT.